This T cell receptor delta chain was captured by sequencing in a study of Vδ1+ human thymocytes. Germline assignment: CDR1 TSWWSYY and CDR2 QGS. The CDR3 runs to 18 residues. Deletions cut 2 bases from V and 1 base from J, with 20 bases between. In the case of this clone: Antigen specificity is unknown.

Study results and caveats: Thymic TRG and TRD repertoires appeared highly polyclonal, with Gaussian CDR3 length distributions. The authors advised highly purified populations and single-cell validation. Unlike peripheral blood Vdelta1+ controls, thymic delta-chain sequences included approximately 21% Vdelta2 and few Vdelta3.

Extracted RNA was reverse transcribed into cDNA. The CDR3 regions were amplified by multiplex PCR from V-gene primers to a constant-region primer. TCRdb ran CATT on the multiplex PCR reads. The sample consists of some 73,000 delta-chain clones, around 35% of them appearing once. This sequence was found in a boy under three years old who had congenital heart surgery. Sequences were obtained from Vdelta1+ gamma-delta thymocytes from the thymus. The subset here: FACS-sorted CD3+ TCRalphabeta- TCRVdelta1+ TCRVdelta2- thymocytes. The V and J genes are TRDV1 and TRDJ1; D may be TRDD2 or TRDD3 (7 bases each). The CDR3 DNA follows: TGTGCTCTTGGGGAAAATTCCTACGCTGGGGGGGCCACCGATAAACTCATCTTT. Translating it yields CALGENSYAGGATDKLIF.